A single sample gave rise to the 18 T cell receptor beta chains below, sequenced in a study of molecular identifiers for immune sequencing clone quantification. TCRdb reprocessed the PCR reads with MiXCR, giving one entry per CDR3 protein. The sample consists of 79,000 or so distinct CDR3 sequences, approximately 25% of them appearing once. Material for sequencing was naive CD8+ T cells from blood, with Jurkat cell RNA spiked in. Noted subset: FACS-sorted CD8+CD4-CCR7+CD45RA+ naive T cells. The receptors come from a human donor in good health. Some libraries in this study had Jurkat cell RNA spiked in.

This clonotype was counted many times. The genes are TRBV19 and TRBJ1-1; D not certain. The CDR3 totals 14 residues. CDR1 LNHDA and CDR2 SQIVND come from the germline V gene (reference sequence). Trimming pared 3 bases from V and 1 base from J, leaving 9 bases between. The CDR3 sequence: CASSIWTQNTEAFF. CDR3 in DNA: TGTGCCAGTAGTATTTGGACTCAGAACACTGAAGCTTTCTTT. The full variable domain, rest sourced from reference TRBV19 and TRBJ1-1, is DGGITQSPKYLFRKEGQNVTLSCEQNLNHDAMYWYRQDPGQGLRLIYYSQIVNDFQKGDIAEGYSVSREKKESFPLTVTSAQKNPTAFYLCASSIWTQNTEAFFGQGTRLTVV.

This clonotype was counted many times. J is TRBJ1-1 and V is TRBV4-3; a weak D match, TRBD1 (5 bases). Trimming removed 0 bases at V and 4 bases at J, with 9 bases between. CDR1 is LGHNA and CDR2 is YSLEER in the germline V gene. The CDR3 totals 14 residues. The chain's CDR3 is CASSQDRVTTEAFF. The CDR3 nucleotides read TGCGCCAGCAGCCAAGACAGGGTGACCACTGAAGCTTTCTTT.

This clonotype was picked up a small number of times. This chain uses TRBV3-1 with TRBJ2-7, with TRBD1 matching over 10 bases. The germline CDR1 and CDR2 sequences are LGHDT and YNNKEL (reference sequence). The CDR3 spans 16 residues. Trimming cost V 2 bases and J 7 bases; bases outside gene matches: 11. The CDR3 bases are TGTGCCAGCAGCCAATCGAGACAGGGGGCTTTTTCGGAGCAGTACTTC. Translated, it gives CASSQSRQGAFSEQYF.

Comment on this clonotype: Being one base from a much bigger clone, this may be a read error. This chain's CDR3 is CASSRGQASTEAFF. CDR3 DNA sequence: TGTGCCAGCAGCCGGGGACAGGCATCCACTGAAGCTTTCTTT. The V gene is TRBV5-3, the J gene TRBJ1-1; 8 bases map to TRBD1. TRBV5-3 is labeled an ORF, and its function is uncertain. The V segment lost 8 bases and the J segment 4 bases; nucleotides outside the gene matches: 10. The CDR3 extends over 14 amino acids.

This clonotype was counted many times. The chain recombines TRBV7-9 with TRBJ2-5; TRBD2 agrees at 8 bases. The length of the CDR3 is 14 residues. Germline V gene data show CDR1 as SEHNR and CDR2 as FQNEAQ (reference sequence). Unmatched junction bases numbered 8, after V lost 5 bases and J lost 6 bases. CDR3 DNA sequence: TGTGCCAGCAGCGACGGGGGGGCCGAGAAGACCCAGTACTTC. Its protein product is CASSDGGAEKTQYF.

The chain's CDR3 is CASSGSGQGAYGYTF. CDR3 sequence (DNA): TGTGCCAGCAGTGGGAGCGGACAGGGAGCCTATGGCTACACCTTC. V gene TRBV27 combines with J gene TRBJ1-2; 8 nucleotides line up with TRBD1. Germline V gene sequence: CDR1 MNHEY, CDR2 SMNVEV (reference sequence). This CDR3 has 15 residues. V was clipped by 5 bases and J by 4 bases; unmatched bases: 9.

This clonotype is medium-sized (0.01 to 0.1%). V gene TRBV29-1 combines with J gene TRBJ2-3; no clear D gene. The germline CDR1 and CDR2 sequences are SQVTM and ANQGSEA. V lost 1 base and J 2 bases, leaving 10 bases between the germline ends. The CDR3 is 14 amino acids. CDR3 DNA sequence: TGCAGCGTTGAAGGGAATAGAAACACAGATACGCAGTATTTT. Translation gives CSVEGNRNTDTQYF.

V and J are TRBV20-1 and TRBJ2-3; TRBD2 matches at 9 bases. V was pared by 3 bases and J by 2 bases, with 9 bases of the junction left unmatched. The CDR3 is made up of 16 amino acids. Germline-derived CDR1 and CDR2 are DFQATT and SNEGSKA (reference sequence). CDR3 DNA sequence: TGCAGTGCTAGGGGACCCCTAGCGGGAACCACAGATACGCAGTATTTT. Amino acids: CSARGPLAGTTDTQYF.

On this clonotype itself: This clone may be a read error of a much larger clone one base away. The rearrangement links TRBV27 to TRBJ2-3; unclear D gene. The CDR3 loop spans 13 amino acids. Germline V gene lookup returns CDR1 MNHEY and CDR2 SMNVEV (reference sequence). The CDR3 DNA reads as TGTGTCAGCAGTTTACTTGGGGCAGATACGCAGTATTTT. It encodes CVSSLLGADTQYF.

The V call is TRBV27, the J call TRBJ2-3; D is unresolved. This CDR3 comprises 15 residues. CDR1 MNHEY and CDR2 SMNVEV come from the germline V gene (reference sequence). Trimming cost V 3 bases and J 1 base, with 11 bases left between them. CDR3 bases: TGTGCCAGCAGTTTCCTCCAACGGGGCACAGATACGCAGTATTTT. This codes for CASSFLQRGTDTQYF.

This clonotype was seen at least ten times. In nucleotides, the CDR3 is TGCAGCGCGGAAGGGCTCGGGACTAGCGGGAGCCTAATTTACGAGCAGTACTTC. Encoded protein: CSAEGLGTSGSLIYEQYF. The chain uses TRBV29-1 and TRBJ2-7; 14 positions match TRBD2. V shed 7 bases and J 4 bases; nucleotides not matched to a gene: 18. CDR3 length: 18 amino acids. Germline V CDR1 and CDR2: SQVTM, ANQGSEA.

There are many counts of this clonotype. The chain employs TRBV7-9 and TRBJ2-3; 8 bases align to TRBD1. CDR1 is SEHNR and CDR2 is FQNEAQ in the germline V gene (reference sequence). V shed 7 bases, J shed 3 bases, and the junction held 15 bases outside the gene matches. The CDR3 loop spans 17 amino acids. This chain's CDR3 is CASILSSGGAETDTQYF. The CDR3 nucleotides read TGTGCCAGCATCCTCTCGTCAGGGGGCGCAGAGACAGATACGCAGTATTTT.

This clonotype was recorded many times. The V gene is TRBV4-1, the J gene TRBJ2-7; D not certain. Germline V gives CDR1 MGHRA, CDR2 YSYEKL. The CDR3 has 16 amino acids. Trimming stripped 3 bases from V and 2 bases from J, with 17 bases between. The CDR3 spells CASSHPRQGSAYEQYF. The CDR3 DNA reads TGCGCCAGCAGCCACCCAAGGCAAGGGTCTGCCTACGAGCAGTACTTC.

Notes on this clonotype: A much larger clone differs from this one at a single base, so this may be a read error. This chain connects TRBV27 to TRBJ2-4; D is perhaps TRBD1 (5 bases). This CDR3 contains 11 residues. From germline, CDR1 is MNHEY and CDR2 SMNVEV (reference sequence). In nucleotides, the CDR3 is TGTGCCAGCAGTTTATCGGACATTCAGTGCTTC. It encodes CASSLSDIQCF.

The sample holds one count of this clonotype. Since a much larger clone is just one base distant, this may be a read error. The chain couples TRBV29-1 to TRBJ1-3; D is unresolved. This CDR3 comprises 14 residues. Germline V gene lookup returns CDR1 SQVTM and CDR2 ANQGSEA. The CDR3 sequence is CSVEFLGSGTTIYF. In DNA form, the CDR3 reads TGCAGCGTTGAATTTCTTGGGTCTGGAACCACCATATATTTT.

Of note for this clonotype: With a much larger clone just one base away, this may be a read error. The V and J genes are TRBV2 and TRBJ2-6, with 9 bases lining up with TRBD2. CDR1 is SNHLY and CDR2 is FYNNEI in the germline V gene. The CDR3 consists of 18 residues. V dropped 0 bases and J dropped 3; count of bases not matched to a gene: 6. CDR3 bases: TGTGCCAGCAGTGAAGCGCCAGCGGGGGGTGTTGGGGCCAACGTCCTGACTTTC. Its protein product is CASSEAPAGGVGANVLTF.

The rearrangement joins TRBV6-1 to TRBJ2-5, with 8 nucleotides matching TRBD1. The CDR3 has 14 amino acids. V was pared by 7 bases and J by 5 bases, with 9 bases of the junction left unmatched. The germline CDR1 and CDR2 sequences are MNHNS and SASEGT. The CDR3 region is CASNIRGLGETQYF. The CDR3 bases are TGTGCCAGCAATATCAGGGGGCTAGGGGAGACCCAGTACTTC.

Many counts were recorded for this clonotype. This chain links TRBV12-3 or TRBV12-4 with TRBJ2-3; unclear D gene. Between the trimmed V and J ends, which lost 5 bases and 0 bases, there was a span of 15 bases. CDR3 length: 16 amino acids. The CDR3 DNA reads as TGTGCCAGCAGTGCCCCCGGTGAAATGAGCACAGATACGCAGTATTTT. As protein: CASSAPGEMSTDTQYF.